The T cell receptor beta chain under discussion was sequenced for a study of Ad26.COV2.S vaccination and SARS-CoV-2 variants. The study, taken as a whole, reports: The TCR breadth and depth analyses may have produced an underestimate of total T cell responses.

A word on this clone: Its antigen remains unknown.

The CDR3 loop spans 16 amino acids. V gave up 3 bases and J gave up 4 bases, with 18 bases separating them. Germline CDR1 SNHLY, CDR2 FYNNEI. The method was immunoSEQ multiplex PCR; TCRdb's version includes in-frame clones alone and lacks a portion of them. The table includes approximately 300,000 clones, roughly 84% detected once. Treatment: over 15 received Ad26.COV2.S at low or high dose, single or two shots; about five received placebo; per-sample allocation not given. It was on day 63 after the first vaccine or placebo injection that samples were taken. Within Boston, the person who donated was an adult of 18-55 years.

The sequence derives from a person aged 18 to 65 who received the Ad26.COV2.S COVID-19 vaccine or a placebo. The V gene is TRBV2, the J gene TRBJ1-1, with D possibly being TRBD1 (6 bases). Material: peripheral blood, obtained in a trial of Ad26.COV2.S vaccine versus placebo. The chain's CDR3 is CASSDGRGGVSTEAFF. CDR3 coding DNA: TGTGCCAGCAGTGATGGGAGAGGGGGGGTGAGCACTGAAGCTTTCTTT.